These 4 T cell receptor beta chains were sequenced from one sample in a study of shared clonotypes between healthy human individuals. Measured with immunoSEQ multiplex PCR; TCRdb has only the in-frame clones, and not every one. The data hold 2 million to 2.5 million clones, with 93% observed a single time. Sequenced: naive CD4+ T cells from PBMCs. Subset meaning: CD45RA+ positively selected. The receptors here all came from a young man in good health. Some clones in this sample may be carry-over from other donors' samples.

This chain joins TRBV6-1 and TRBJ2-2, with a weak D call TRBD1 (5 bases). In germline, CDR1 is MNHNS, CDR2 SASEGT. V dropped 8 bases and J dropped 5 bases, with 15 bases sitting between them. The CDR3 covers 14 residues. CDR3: CASADSWGTGELFF. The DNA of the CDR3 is TGTGCCAGCGCAGACAGTTGGGGTACCGGGGAGCTGTTTTTT.

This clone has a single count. The CDR3 spells CAWRKPLAGEGEQFF. The CDR3 DNA reads TGTGCCTGGAGAAAACCACTAGCGGGAGAAGGTGAGCAGTTCTTC. The V gene is TRBV30, the J gene TRBJ2-1, with 11 bases that match TRBD2. The germline gives CDR1 GTSNPN, CDR2 SVGIG (reference sequence). The CDR3 runs 15 residues. The ends lost 3 bases at V and 9 bases at J; junction bases unmatched: 10.

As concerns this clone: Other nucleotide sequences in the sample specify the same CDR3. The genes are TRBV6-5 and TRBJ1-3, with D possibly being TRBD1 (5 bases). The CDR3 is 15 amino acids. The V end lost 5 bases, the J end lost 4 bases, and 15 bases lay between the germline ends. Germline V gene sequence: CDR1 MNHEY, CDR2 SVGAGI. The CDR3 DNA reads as TGTGCCAGCAGTCCAGACGGACATCCCGGAAACACCATATATTTT. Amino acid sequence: CASSPDGHPGNTIYF.

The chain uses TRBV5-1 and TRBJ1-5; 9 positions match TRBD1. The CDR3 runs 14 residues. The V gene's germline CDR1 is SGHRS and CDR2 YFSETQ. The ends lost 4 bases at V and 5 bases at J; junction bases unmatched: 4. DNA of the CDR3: TGCGCCAGCAGCCCGGACAGGGGCCATCAGCCCCAGCATTTT. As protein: CASSPDRGHQPQHF.